Listed below are T cell receptor beta chains from one sample, sequenced in a study of blood T cell repertoires in COVID-19. Clones were sequenced by immunoSEQ multiplex PCR, and TCRdb holds only the in-frame ones, with some missing. The data show 140,000 or so clones, 65% to 80% seen once. Sequencing was carried out using peripheral blood. These receptors were taken from a man aged 55-75 years with acute or convalescent COVID-19. The CDR3 runs from the conserved cysteine through the conserved F or W. Each record gives: V gene, J gene, D gene, CDR3 protein. The D gene is left open where the match is weak.

TRBV20-1	TRBJ2-7	-	CSASVRSYEQYF
TRBV5-1	TRBJ1-3	-	CASSPTNRFSGNTIYF
TRBV6-2/TRBV6-3	TRBJ2-5	TRBD2	CASSYGTSYETQYF
TRBV10-1	TRBJ1-2	TRBD1	CASSESTGDGGYTF
TRBV2	TRBJ2-7	-	CASRPTGGGVSYEQYF
TRBV28	TRBJ2-1	TRBD2	CASSFQTSGSLEQFF
TRBV3-1/TRBV3-2	TRBJ1-6	-	CASSKTLSPLHF
TRBV6-5	TRBJ2-1	TRBD2	CASSNAVSGNNEQFF
TRBV6-1	TRBJ2-7	-	CASSENLSYEQYF
TRBV7-2	TRBJ2-3	TRBD2	CASSLSSGGLAGRQYF
TRBV4-2	TRBJ2-7	TRBD2	CASSQATLAGADVGGYEQYF
TRBV18	TRBJ2-7	TRBD2	CASSRGLAGTYEQYF
TRBV11-2	TRBJ2-1	-	CASSLGEMDNEQFF
TRBV5-1	TRBJ2-1	TRBD1	CASSLAGTDYNEQFF
TRBV10-1	TRBJ2-7	-	CAAGGGPRNEQYF
TRBV3-1/TRBV3-2	TRBJ1-2	TRBD1	CASSQGETGTGYTF
TRBV5-1	TRBJ2-2	TRBD1	CASSFGQGAGIEELFF
TRBV5-5	TRBJ2-2	-	CASSRTLQDTGELFF
TRBV12-3/TRBV12-4	TRBJ2-4	-	CASKGVTKNIQYF
TRBV27	TRBJ2-1	TRBD1	CASSRGDRNYNEQFF
TRBV7-6	TRBJ2-7	-	CASSLGEGVREQYF
TRBV5-5	TRBJ2-1	TRBD2	CASSLYMVAGSYNEQFF
TRBV2	TRBJ1-2	TRBD1	CASGQGNYGYTF
TRBV4-1	TRBJ2-3	-	CASSQVGGHRTDTQYF
TRBV2	TRBJ1-2	-	CASSEAGLNYGYTF
TRBV5-4	TRBJ2-2	TRBD1	CASSYGQGADGELFF
TRBV19	TRBJ1-4	TRBD1	CASSGQGKEKLFF
TRBV28	TRBJ1-2	-	CASSPRQGRGYTF
TRBV28	TRBJ2-2	TRBD2	CASSSHPPRGTSGNTGELFF
TRBV30	TRBJ2-7	-	CAWSVGQMYEQYF
TRBV29-1	TRBJ2-5	TRBD1	CSVDRGRETQYF
TRBV19	TRBJ2-5	TRBD1	CASSTQTGEGETQYF
TRBV5-1	TRBJ2-7	-	CASSIRESEQYF
TRBV18	TRBJ2-1	-	CASSPPFRWRAVYNEQFF
TRBV6-6	TRBJ1-1	-	CASSYVAGNTEAFF
TRBV4-1	TRBJ2-3	TRBD1	CASSQTTGLDTQYF
TRBV5-6	TRBJ2-1	-	CASSLVETHEQFF
TRBV4-1	TRBJ2-7	TRBD2	CASSQGLAQTYEQYF
TRBV6-1	TRBJ2-5	TRBD2	CASSEDLGLAGVSETQYF
TRBV6-6	TRBJ2-7	TRBD1	CASRPPGQGAGEQYF
TRBV19	TRBJ1-2	-	CASRAAGAIQNGGYTF